This T cell receptor (beta chain) was sequenced during a study of T cell responses to AZD1222 COVID-19 vaccine (dated by TCRdb to about 2021). Regarding the complete study: TCR sequencing was performed for roughly 250 trial participants, of whom some 200 were given two doses of AZD1222 and some 26 were given two doses of MenACWY control vaccine. Enrollment into the trials was organized by age into subgroups of 18-55, 56-69 and 70-plus years, and those subgroups contained 148, 28 and 57 TCR-sequenced participants, respectively.

Sample time point, as interpreted from the label and publication: about 28 days (+/-7) after the second vaccine dose. AZD1222 recipients with second doses at about 4 weeks or about 12 weeks were pooled, because spike-specific TCR depth and breadth did not differ between schedules. Samples from vaccinated people were obtained from the UK trials COV001 and COV002, which included a single-blind randomized controlled phase 2/3 trial of AZD1222 (ChAdOx1 nCoV-19) in healthy adults. Trial participant PBMC samples were collected at day 0 and day 28 after the second dose for TCRbeta chain sequencing. Points the paper makes about the study in general: Conclusions about previously exposed vaccinees were limited because only 5 or 6 AZD1222 recipients were SARS-CoV-2 seropositive at baseline. Because no day 14 peak-response samples were available, repertoires were characterized only after the peak T cell response. The 56-69-year group was small, and its depth increase did not reach significance, likely because of low power. Nearly half of unique spike-specific TCRs reportedly recognized epitopes outside regions mutated in the B.1.351 and B.1.1.7 variants. The whole spike protein was spanned by vaccine-associated CD4 TCRs, and dominant responses were seen in regions 160-218 and 743-854. After two AZD1222 doses, both the breadth and the depth of spike-specific TCRs were significantly higher than at day 0 and than in MenACWY recipients. Most participants were white British and females outnumbered males, and the authors suggested that clonal diversity may have been underestimated.

Details on this clone: No cognate antigen has been identified for it. No per-base quality is available; no much larger clone lies one base away.

From the cysteine up to the phenylalanine, the CDR3 has a length of 15 residues. The DNA shown is the 45-base CDR3, in frame from base 1. The trim is 1 base for V and 0 bases for J, with a gap of 8 bases between the germline ends. CDR1 SGHRS and CDR2 YFSETQ were looked up in the germline V gene. The CDR3 regions of human TCRbeta chains were analyzed by immunosequencing. Per the authors' processing: TCRs in the repertoires were compared against a reference library of SARS-CoV-2-specific TCRs that had been generated with the MIRA antigen-specificity platform. Breadth meant the fraction of unique TCRs that were SARS-CoV-2-associated, whereas depth meant the fraction of total T cells that were SARS-CoV-2-associated. Using the MIRA data, each spike-specific TCR was assigned both to the spike region to which the TCR was reactive and to a CD4 or CD8 class. Log10-transformed breadth and depth values were compared by one-way ANOVA with Sidak's multiple comparisons tests. TCRdb limited this immuneACCESS table to in-frame rearrangements with V and J called. A share of clones is missing; checked studies link under half to unresolved V genes, and the rest is unexplained. V and J calls plus clone size are reproduced from that table; the DNA served to infer D and trimming. The sample table shows 150,000 or so clones, and around 87% are seen once. Of the sample, about 8.9% is held by the ten largest clones.

The source was peripheral blood, collected 28 days after the second AZD1222 dose. The receptor was derived from an adult who received the AZD1222 COVID-19 vaccine. The chain is made from TRBV5-1 and TRBJ1-5, with a tentative D gene TRBD1 over 6 matching bases. The sequenced DNA: TGCGCCAGCAGCTTGAGGGGGGGTAGCAATCAGCCCCAGCATTTT. Translated, this is CASSLRGGSNQPQHF.